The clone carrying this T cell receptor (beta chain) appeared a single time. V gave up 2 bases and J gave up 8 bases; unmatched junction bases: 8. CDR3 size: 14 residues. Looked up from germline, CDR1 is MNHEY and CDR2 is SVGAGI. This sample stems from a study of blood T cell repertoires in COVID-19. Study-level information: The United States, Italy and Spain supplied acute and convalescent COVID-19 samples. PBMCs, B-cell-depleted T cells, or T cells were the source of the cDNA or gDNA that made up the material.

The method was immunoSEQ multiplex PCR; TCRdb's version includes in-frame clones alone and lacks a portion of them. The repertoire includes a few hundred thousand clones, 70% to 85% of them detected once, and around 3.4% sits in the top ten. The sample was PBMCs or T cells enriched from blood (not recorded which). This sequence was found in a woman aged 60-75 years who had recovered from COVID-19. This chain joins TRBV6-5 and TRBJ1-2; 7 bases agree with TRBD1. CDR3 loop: CASSYLTGRSGYTF. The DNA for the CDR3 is TGTGCCAGCAGTTACCTGACAGGGAGGAGCGGCTACACCTTC.